The 27 T cell receptor beta chains given below trace back to one sample, sequenced in a study of cytomegalovirus exposure and HLA in healthy donors. This PCR relied on a set of 60 Vbeta primers and 13 Jbeta primers. TCRdb's copy holds only in-frame clones and misses some; the assay was immunoSEQ multiplex PCR. The sample records under 200,000 clones, approximately 12% being singletons. Sequenced material: PBMCs. The receptors were gathered from a man aged 45 to 65 in good health and CMV-seropositive.

The V gene is TRBV6-5, the J gene TRBJ2-7, with TRBD2 as a possible D gene (5 bases). V shed 0 bases and J shed 7 bases, with 13 bases lying between them. The CDR3 is 14 amino acids. CDR1 and CDR2 from the germline V gene are MNHEY and SVGAGI. The CDR3 DNA is TGTGCCAGCAGTTACTCGAGTGGTACGGGGGAGCAGTACTTC. This encodes CASSYSSGTGEQYF.

Many counts were recorded for this clone. This chain uses TRBV5-5 with TRBJ1-1; D is uncertain. V was clipped by 4 bases and J by 3 bases, with 13 bases between them. Germline-derived CDR1 and CDR2 are SGHKS and YYEKEE (reference sequence). The CDR3 has 14 amino acids. The CDR3 here is CASSIEIVHTEAFF. DNA of the CDR3: TGTGCCAGCAGCATAGAGATCGTGCACACTGAAGCTTTCTTT.

The chain is built from TRBV7-8 and TRBJ2-2; D may be TRBD1 (6 bases). Between the trimmed V and J ends, which lost 1 base and 2 bases, there was a span of 14 bases. CDR3 size: 17 residues. In germline, CDR1 is SGHVS, CDR2 FQNEAQ. The CDR3 DNA is TGTGCCAGCAGCTTAGTCACCGGGACACCCAACACCGGGGAGCTGTTTTTT. Translated: CASSLVTGTPNTGELFF.

This clone occurred a few times. Written as DNA, the CDR3 is TGTGCCAGCAGCCCGTTGGGGCGGCTCAATGAGCAGTTCTTC. Its translation: CASSPLGRLNEQFF. V is TRBV5-6 and J is TRBJ2-1, with D perhaps TRBD1 (5 bases). V was pared by 4 bases and J by 6 bases, with 14 bases between. CDR1 is SGHDT and CDR2 is YYEEEE in the germline V gene. The CDR3 is 14 amino acids.

The table lists this clone with a few counts. The chain is built from TRBV7-9 and TRBJ1-2; the D is unclear. Germline assignment: CDR1 SEHNR and CDR2 FQNEAQ (reference sequence). Trimming left V 3 bases short and J 3 bases short, with 11 bases between. The CDR3 sequence is 14 residues long. CDR3: CASSLSRGDYGYTF. The CDR3 nucleotides read TGTGCCAGCAGCTTGAGCCGAGGCGACTATGGCTACACCTTC.

This clone came up a few times. The chain is built from TRBV2 and TRBJ2-3; a weak D match, TRBD1 (6 bases). CDR3 size: 13 residues. V was shortened by 4 bases and J by 5 bases, with 10 bases between the two germline ends. Germline V gene data show CDR1 as SNHLY and CDR2 as FYNNEI. CDR3 coding DNA: TGTGCCAGCAGTGGGACAGCAATAGATACGCAGTATTTT. Its protein is CASSGTAIDTQYF.

This clone has just a few counts. V gene TRBV2 combines with J gene TRBJ2-7; TRBD1 agrees at 8 bases. The CDR3 contains 14 residues. After removal of 8 bases from V and 0 bases from J, the junction contained 6 bases not matched to a gene. CDR1 and CDR2 from the germline V gene are SNHLY and FYNNEI. CDR3 region: CASGRDRSSYEQYF. In nucleotides, the CDR3 is TGTGCCAGCGGAAGGGACAGGAGCTCCTACGAGCAGTACTTC.

The rearrangement uses TRBV27 and TRBJ2-2; 8 nucleotides align to TRBD1. There are 16 residues in the CDR3. CDR1 is MNHEY, CDR2 SMNVEV, per germline (reference sequence). V dropped 5 bases and J dropped 1; count of bases not matched to a gene: 6. The CDR3 DNA reads TGTGCCAGCAGTCGGCAGGGGGCTAAGAACACCGGGGAGCTGTTTTTT. Protein sequence: CASSRQGAKNTGELFF.

The chain combines TRBV15 with TRBJ2-3; 7 bases are shared with TRBD2. From germline, CDR1 is LNHNV and CDR2 YYDKDF (reference sequence). CDR3 length: 15 amino acids. Trimming removed 5 bases from V and 6 bases from J; junction bases left unmatched: 11. The CDR3, as DNA: TGTGCCACCAGCCAAGGACGGGGGAGGGGCGATACGCAGTATTTT. Protein sequence: CATSQGRGRGDTQYF.

This clone was counted between two and nine times. The genes are TRBV12-5 and TRBJ2-2; maybe TRBD1 (6 bases). The CDR3 contains 15 residues. Per germline, CDR1 LGHNT and CDR2 FRNRAP. V shed 4 bases and J shed 4 bases, with 13 bases lying between them. In DNA, the CDR3 is TGTGCTAGTGGTTCTCCCACAGGGCCCACCGGGGAGCTGTTTTTT. The encoded protein is CASGSPTGPTGELFF.

This clone is labeled as large. Different DNA sequences within this sample yield the same CDR3. The chain recombines TRBV5-6 with TRBJ2-2, with D possibly being TRBD2 (6 bases). This CDR3 has 17 residues. The V gene lost 0 bases and the J gene lost 4 bases, with 16 bases spanning the gap. The V gene's germline CDR1 is SGHDT and CDR2 YYEEEE. CDR3 nucleotide sequence: TGTGCCAGCAGCTTGGGGGGGGTGGAAAAGGGCACCGGGGAGCTGTTTTTT. It is translated as CASSLGGVEKGTGELFF.

This chain connects TRBV5-4 to TRBJ2-1; D possibly corresponds to TRBD1 (6 bases). Germline V gene data show CDR1 as SGHNT and CDR2 as YYREEE (reference sequence). The CDR3 sequence is 12 residues long. Trimming took 4 bases from V and 8 from J, leaving 10 bases between them. In nucleotides, the CDR3 is TGTGCCAGCAGCCAGGACAGTCATGAGCAGTTCTTC. As protein: CASSQDSHEQFF.

The table lists this clone with a few counts. Sequence at one end of the junction differs from germline and may be a read error. V usage is TRBV9 and J usage is TRBJ2-5, with 7 bases fitting TRBD2. CDR3 length equals 15 residues. The germline V gene has CDR1 SGDLS and CDR2 YYNGEE. This CDR3 reads CASSVGVNGLEAQYF. CDR3 bases: TGTGCCAGCAGCGTAGGGGTCAACGGACTAGAGGCCCAGTACTTC. The full variable domain, rest sourced from reference TRBV9 and TRBJ2-5, is DSGVTQTPKHLITATGQRVTLRCSPRSGDLSVYWYQQSLDQGLQFLIQYYNGEERAKGNILERFSAQQFPDLHSELNLSSLELGDSALYFCASSVGVNGLEAQYFGPGTRLLVL.

This clone was found a few times. The rearrangement uses TRBV28 and TRBJ1-1; D may be TRBD1 (5 bases). The CDR3 length is 12 residues. Between the trimmed V and J ends, which lost 1 base and 10 bases, there was a span of 10 bases. In germline, CDR1 is MDHEN, CDR2 SYDVKM. CDR3 DNA: TGTGCCAGCAGTTTATTGAGCAGGGTAGCTTTCTTT. Translation gives CASSLLSRVAFF.

This clone appeared a few times. The V gene is TRBV19, the J gene TRBJ2-7; weak D call: TRBD2 (5 bases). V lost 5 bases to trimming and J lost 3 bases, with 11 bases between them. This CDR3 comprises 13 residues. Germline-derived CDR1 and CDR2 are LNHDA and SQIVND (reference sequence). The CDR3 DNA reads as TGTGCCAGTAGTGCTCGCGGAGGCTACGAGCAGTACTTC. Protein sequence: CASSARGGYEQYF.

This clone was seen more than once but under ten times. V is TRBV28 and J is TRBJ1-2; the D gene is possibly TRBD1 (6 bases). CDR3 length equals 13 residues. Germline loops: CDR1 MDHEN, CDR2 SYDVKM. Trimming removed 8 bases from V and 2 bases from J, with 12 bases in between. The chain's CDR3 is CASEGGGNYGYTF. Here the CDR3 DNA reads TGTGCCAGCGAAGGGGGGGGAAACTATGGCTACACCTTC.

This clone was picked up a small number of times. The chain links TRBV11-2 to TRBJ2-7; D call uncertain. Germline V lookup: CDR1 SGHAT, CDR2 FQNNGV. With 5 bases removed from V and 6 bases from J, the gap between germline ends came to 11 bases. The CDR3 has 12 residues. CDR3 coding DNA: TGTGCCAGCAGCCGCGAGATCGGCGAGCAGTACTTC. Translating it yields CASSREIGEQYF.

The chain uses TRBV4-2 and TRBJ2-2; 11 bases agree with TRBD2. With V trimmed by 4 bases and J by 7 bases, 14 bases remained unmatched. The germline V gene encodes CDR1 LGHNA and CDR2 YNFKEQ. The CDR3 consists of 18 residues. CDR3 sequence reads: CASSPPPGLAGGFGELFF. The CDR3 DNA reads as TGTGCCAGCAGCCCGCCCCCCGGGTTAGCGGGGGGGTTCGGGGAGCTGTTTTTT.

The chain's CDR3 is CASSPQLAEKLFF. The CDR3 nucleotides are TGTGCCAGCTCACCTCAATTGGCAGAAAAACTGTTTTTT. V usage is TRBV18 and J usage is TRBJ1-4; D remains unclear. The ends were cut back, 3 bases at V and 8 bases at J, with 10 bases in the middle. There are 13 residues in the CDR3. Germline assignment: CDR1 KGHSH and CDR2 LQKENI.

The DNA for the CDR3 is TGTGCCAGCAGCCCGAGACTAGCGGGGACCCAGTACTTC. This codes for CASSPRLAGTQYF. The chain joins TRBV9 to TRBJ2-5, with 10 bases lining up with TRBD2. The germline CDR1 and CDR2 sequences are SGDLS and YYNGEE. Unmatched junction bases numbered 4, after V lost 4 bases and J lost 7 bases. The CDR3 contains 13 residues.

The chain uses TRBV9 and TRBJ2-2, with D possibly TRBD1 on 5 matching bases. The CDR3 consists of 15 residues. V lost 0 bases, J lost 3 bases, and 9 bases lay in between. CDR1 is SGDLS, CDR2 YYNGEE, per germline. Written as DNA, the CDR3 is TGTGCCAGCAGCGTAGCGGACACACACACCGGGGAGCTGTTTTTT. As protein: CASSVADTHTGELFF.

This clone was recorded a few times. The J gene is TRBJ2-3, the V gene TRBV7-2, with D possibly being TRBD2 (5 bases). Germline values: CDR1 SGHTA, CDR2 FQGNSA. The CDR3 sequence is 13 residues long. V was trimmed by 1 base and J by 9 bases, leaving 11 bases between them. CDR3 residues: CASSLDRERTQYF. The CDR3 DNA reads TGTGCCAGCAGCTTAGACCGGGAAAGGACGCAGTATTTT.

This clone was observed a handful of times. This CDR3 reads CASNLAGGLGHEQFF. The CDR3 DNA follows: TGTGCCAGCAATCTAGCGGGGGGGCTTGGGCATGAGCAGTTCTTC. This chain joins TRBV6-5 and TRBJ2-1, with 12 bases aligning to TRBD2. The J segment lost 8 bases and the V segment lost 7 bases, leaving 9 bases of the junction unmatched. Germline-derived CDR1 and CDR2 are MNHEY and SVGAGI. The CDR3 length is 15 residues.

This chain joins TRBV7-2 and TRBJ2-7; maybe TRBD1 (7 bases). V dropped 5 bases and J dropped 5 bases, with 13 bases sitting between them. Germline V gene sequence: CDR1 SGHTA, CDR2 FQGNSA. This CDR3 comprises 13 residues. The CDR3 reads CASSPGGFDEQYF. CDR3 in DNA: TGTGCCAGCAGCCCAGGGGGGTTCGACGAGCAGTACTTC.

The rearrangement links TRBV6-6 to TRBJ1-1; D is unresolved. The germline V gene encodes CDR1 MNHNY and CDR2 SVGAGI (reference sequence). V was trimmed by 1 base and J by 1 base, leaving 7 bases between them. This CDR3 is built from 14 residues. The CDR3 here is CASSYYTANTEAFF. DNA of the CDR3: TGTGCCAGCAGTTACTACACAGCGAACACTGAAGCTTTCTTT.

The J gene is TRBJ2-5, the V gene TRBV5-4, with 12 nucleotides matching TRBD2. The CDR3 totals 16 residues. V lost 3 bases and J lost 5; bases outside the gene matches: 8. Germline V gene sequence: CDR1 SGHNT, CDR2 YYREEE (reference sequence). As DNA, the CDR3 is TGTGCCAGCAGCTCCGCCCTAGCGGGGGGGCGGGAGACCCAGTACTTC. Encoded protein: CASSSALAGGRETQYF.

This clone was detected a few times. V usage is TRBV18 and J usage is TRBJ1-1; D remains ambiguous. Per the germline V gene, CDR1 is KGHSH and CDR2 is LQKENI. The V end was cut by 1 base, the J end by 3 bases, with 6 bases between. The CDR3 contains 13 residues. CDR3 coding DNA: TGTGCCAGCTCACCACGACGGGACACTGAAGCTTTCTTT. Protein sequence: CASSPRRDTEAFF.